One sample yielded the 21 T cell receptor beta chains listed below, sequenced in a study of blood T cell repertoires in COVID-19. Produced via immunoSEQ multiplex PCR; TCRdb's table is partial and in-frame only. The repertoire holds 95,000 to 150,000 clones, with just over 85% as singletons. The sample was peripheral blood. The receptors were sampled from a woman between 45 and 65 years old with active or convalescent COVID-19.

This chain connects TRBV2 to TRBJ1-1; tentative D call: TRBD1 (5 bases). The germline CDR1 and CDR2 sequences are SNHLY and FYNNEI. Between the trimmed V and J ends, which lost 5 bases and 1 base, there was a span of 14 bases. The CDR3 sequence is 15 residues long. The CDR3 spells CASSPPGSRNTEAFF. The DNA of the CDR3 is TGTGCCAGCAGTCCTCCAGGGTCGAGGAACACTGAAGCTTTCTTT.

The chain is built from TRBV25-1 and TRBJ2-1; D not resolved. There are 13 residues in the CDR3. CDR1 and CDR2 (germline): MGHDK, SYGVNS. V gave up 6 bases and J gave up 5 bases, with 11 bases separating them. The CDR3 protein is CASSPGRHNEQFF. For the CDR3, the DNA is TGTGCCAGCAGCCCGGGTCGCCACAATGAGCAGTTCTTC. The variable domain in full, completed from reference TRBV25-1 and TRBJ2-1, reads EADIYQTPRYLVIGTGKKITLECSQTMGHDKMYWYQQDPGMELHLIHYSYGVNSTEKGDLSSESTVSRIRTEHFPLTLESARPSHTSQYLCASSPGRHNEQFFGPGTRLTVL.

The genes are TRBV30 and TRBJ2-1, with TRBD2 matching over 10 bases. Germline loops: CDR1 GTSNPN, CDR2 SVGIG (reference sequence). The CDR3 extends over 16 amino acids. V lost 2 bases to trimming and J lost 6 bases; unmatched junction nucleotides: 10. As DNA, the CDR3 is TGTGCCTGGAGTCCACACCTAGCGGGAGAGGGCAATGAGCAGTTCTTC. Amino acids: CAWSPHLAGEGNEQFF.

The chain links TRBV25-1 to TRBJ1-2; 7 nucleotides line up with TRBD1. The CDR3 runs to 13 residues. V lost 5 bases to trimming and J lost 7 bases; unmatched junction nucleotides: 7. Germline CDR1 MGHDK, CDR2 SYGVNS. The chain's CDR3 is CASSHRGGSGYTF. The DNA for the CDR3 is TGTGCCAGCAGTCACAGGGGCGGTAGTGGCTACACCTTC.

The V call is TRBV5-1, the J call TRBJ2-3; 7 bases match TRBD1. CDR1 is SGHRS and CDR2 is YFSETQ in the germline V gene. The CDR3 spans 14 residues. V lost 0 bases and J lost 4; bases outside the gene matches: 2. The CDR3 nucleotides read TGCGCCAGCAGCTTGGAGGGGGCGGCAGATACGCAGTATTTT. Residues: CASSLEGAADTQYF. Full variable domain (missing parts from reference TRBV5-1 and TRBJ2-3): KAGVTQTPRYLIKTRGQQVTLSCSPISGHRSVSWYQQTPGQGLQFLFEYFSETQRNKGNFPGRFSGRQFSNSRSEMNVSTLELGDSALYLCASSLEGAADTQYFGPGTRLTVL.

The genes are TRBV7-8 and TRBJ2-2, with TRBD1 matching 8 bases. V gave up 5 bases and J gave up 6 bases; unmatched junction bases: 11. This CDR3 contains 16 residues. Per germline, CDR1 SGHVS and CDR2 FQNEAQ. The CDR3 reads CASSIRQGSRPGELFF. CDR3 in DNA: TGTGCCAGCAGCATTAGACAGGGGAGCCGACCCGGGGAGCTGTTTTTT.

This rearrangement joins TRBV6-4 to TRBJ2-1; 7 nucleotides match TRBD2. The CDR3 totals 13 residues. Looked up from germline, CDR1 is MRHNA and CDR2 is SNTAGT. Germline trimming cut 5 bases from V and 12 bases from J; bases unmatched to any gene: 10. The chain's CDR3 is CASSLRTSTVQFF. The CDR3 DNA follows: TGTGCCAGCAGTCTTAGGACTAGTACAGTGCAGTTCTTC.

J is TRBJ1-4 and V is TRBV5-8; D is possibly TRBD1 (6 bases). V lost 4 bases and J 2 bases, leaving 9 bases between the germline ends. The length of the CDR3 is 14 residues. From germline, CDR1 is SGHTS and CDR2 YDEGEE. For the CDR3, the DNA is TGTGCCAGCAGCCCCGGACAGACTAATGAAAAACTGTTTTTT. This translates into CASSPGQTNEKLFF.

The chain employs TRBV7-9 and TRBJ2-5, with 7 bases identical to TRBD1. Trimming removed 1 base from V and 5 bases from J; junction bases left unmatched: 7. Germline assignment: CDR1 SEHNR and CDR2 FQNEAQ (reference sequence). The CDR3 extends over 15 amino acids. CDR3 residues: CASSLEGQGVETQYF. DNA of the CDR3: TGTGCCAGCAGCTTAGAGGGGCAGGGGGTCGAGACCCAGTACTTC.

The V and J genes are TRBV30 and TRBJ2-5, with 11 bases that match TRBD2. Germline-derived CDR1 and CDR2 are GTSNPN and SVGIG (reference sequence). With 0 bases clipped from V and 1 base from J, the junction kept 4 bases outside the gene matches. The CDR3 covers 16 residues. Here the CDR3 reads CAWSVGTSGLQETQYF. The CDR3, as DNA: TGTGCCTGGAGTGTGGGGACTAGCGGTCTCCAAGAGACCCAGTACTTC. The variable domain in full, with the rest retrieved from reference TRBV30 and TRBJ2-5, is SQTIHQWPATLVQPVGSPLSLECTVEGTSNPNLYWYRQAAGRGLQLLFYSVGIGQISSEVPQNLSASRPQDRQFILSSKKLLLSDSGFYLCAWSVGTSGLQETQYFGPGTRLLVL.

The chain combines TRBV7-8 with TRBJ1-5, with a possible D match to TRBD1 (5 bases). The length of the CDR3 is 14 residues. Trimming left V 0 bases short and J 7 bases short, with 10 bases between. The V gene's germline CDR1 is SGHVS and CDR2 FQNEAQ. In DNA, the CDR3 is TGTGCCAGCAGCTTAGCGCGGGGGAAGCAGCCCCAGCATTTT. It is translated as CASSLARGKQPQHF.

The CDR3 is CASSLLAGGKNNEQFF. CDR3 coding DNA: TGTGCCAGCAGCTTGTTAGCGGGAGGAAAAAACAATGAGCAGTTCTTC. The rearrangement uses TRBV5-5 and TRBJ2-1, with 10 bases identical to TRBD2. The CDR3 has 16 amino acids. CDR1 is SGHKS and CDR2 is YYEKEE in the germline V gene (reference sequence). Unmatched junction bases numbered 6, after V lost 1 base and J lost 5 bases.

This rearrangement joins TRBV4-2 to TRBJ1-6; 9 bases line up with TRBD1. Germline V gene lookup returns CDR1 LGHNA and CDR2 YNFKEQ. V shed 4 bases, J shed 5 bases, and the junction held 6 bases outside the gene matches. This CDR3 region has 16 residues. The CDR3: CASSLGDRVNNSPLHF. As DNA, the CDR3 is TGTGCCAGCAGCCTCGGGGACAGGGTTAATAATTCACCCCTCCACTTT.

The chain carries TRBV2 and TRBJ2-5; D may be TRBD2 (6 bases). This CDR3 is built from 12 residues. The germline V and J ends were trimmed by 6 bases and 5 bases, with 10 bases remaining between them. The germline CDR1 and CDR2 sequences are SNHLY and FYNNEI. In DNA, the CDR3 is TGTGCCAGCAGAGGGGAGGTGGAGACCCAGTACTTC. Translation: CASRGEVETQYF. Supplemented by reference TRBV2 and TRBJ2-5, the full variable domain reads EPEVTQTPSHQVTQMGQEVILRCVPISNHLYFYWYRQILGQKVEFLVSFYNNEISEKSEIFDDQFSVERPDGSNFTLKIRSTKLEDSAMYFCASRGEVETQYFGPGTRLLVL.

The chain is built from TRBV5-4 and TRBJ2-1, with 12 positions matching TRBD2. Germline trimming cut 4 bases from V and 4 bases from J; bases unmatched to any gene: 6. The CDR3 is made up of 16 amino acids. Germline V gene sequence: CDR1 SGHNT, CDR2 YYREEE (reference sequence). The CDR3 DNA is TGTGCCAGCAGCGGTGGGACTAGCGGGCTTTACAATGAGCAGTTCTTC. This codes for CASSGGTSGLYNEQFF.

CDR3 sequence: CASSVQRQVSNQPQHF. The DNA for the CDR3 is TGTGCCAGCAGTGTACAGCGGCAAGTTAGCAATCAGCCCCAGCATTTT. The chain has TRBV6-2 or TRBV6-3 and TRBJ1-5; D unclear. V was cut by 5 bases and J by 0 bases, with 14 bases left in between. Looked up from germline, CDR1 is MNHEY and CDR2 is SVGEGT. The CDR3 spans 16 residues.

This clone was counted between two and nine times. The chain carries TRBV10-3 and TRBJ1-2; 7 bases match TRBD1. J gave up 0 bases and V 7 bases, and 11 bases lay outside the gene matches. The germline V gene has CDR1 ENHRY and CDR2 SYGVKD. The CDR3 loop spans 16 amino acids. The chain's CDR3 is CAIKDSAGQTNYGYTF. For the CDR3, the DNA is TGTGCCATCAAGGACAGCGCGGGACAGACTAACTATGGCTACACCTTC.

The chain couples TRBV9 to TRBJ1-6; TRBD1 matches 7 bases. V trimming: 6 bases; J trimming: 7 bases; junction bases outside the gene matches: 7. The CDR3 loop spans 14 amino acids. Germline values: CDR1 SGDLS, CDR2 YYNGEE. For the CDR3, the DNA is TGTGCCAGCACCCTGGGACAGTTAAATTCACCCCTCCACTTT. Protein: CASTLGQLNSPLHF.

This clone was found a few times. This chain connects TRBV5-6 to TRBJ2-1; TRBD2 might be the D (6 bases). Germline V gives CDR1 SGHDT, CDR2 YYEEEE. Trimming stripped 0 bases from V and 6 bases from J, with 13 bases between. The CDR3 runs 15 residues. The CDR3 DNA sequence: TGTGCCAGCAGCTTGGGAGGGAGGCCCCCCAATGAGCAGTTCTTC. Encoded protein: CASSLGGRPPNEQFF. Combining the CDR3 with reference TRBV5-6 and TRBJ2-1 gives the whole variable domain DAGVTQSPTHLIKTRGQQVTLRCSPKSGHDTVSWYQQALGQGPQFIFQYYEEEERQRGNFPDRFSGHQFPNYSSELNVNALLLGDSALYLCASSLGGRPPNEQFFGPGTRLTVL.

The V and J genes are TRBV6-5 and TRBJ1-2; 12 bases are shared with TRBD1. The V and J ends lost 9 bases and 8 bases, in that order; junction bases with no gene match: 7. The CDR3 loop spans 13 amino acids. Germline V gives CDR1 MNHEY, CDR2 SVGAGI. The CDR3 region has the DNA TGTGCCAGTTCCGGGACAGGGGGCGGCGGCTACACCTTC. It yields the protein CASSGTGGGGYTF.

The V gene is TRBV6-2 or TRBV6-3, the J gene TRBJ1-5; D gene uncertain. V lost 3 bases to trimming and J lost 11 bases, with 17 bases between them. The CDR3 is 14 residues long. Germline lookup yields CDR1 MNHEY and CDR2 SVGEGT. CDR3 coding DNA: TGTGCCAGCAGTTATAGTTTCGGGGATGGGGCCCAGCATTTT. The encoded protein is CASSYSFGDGAQHF.